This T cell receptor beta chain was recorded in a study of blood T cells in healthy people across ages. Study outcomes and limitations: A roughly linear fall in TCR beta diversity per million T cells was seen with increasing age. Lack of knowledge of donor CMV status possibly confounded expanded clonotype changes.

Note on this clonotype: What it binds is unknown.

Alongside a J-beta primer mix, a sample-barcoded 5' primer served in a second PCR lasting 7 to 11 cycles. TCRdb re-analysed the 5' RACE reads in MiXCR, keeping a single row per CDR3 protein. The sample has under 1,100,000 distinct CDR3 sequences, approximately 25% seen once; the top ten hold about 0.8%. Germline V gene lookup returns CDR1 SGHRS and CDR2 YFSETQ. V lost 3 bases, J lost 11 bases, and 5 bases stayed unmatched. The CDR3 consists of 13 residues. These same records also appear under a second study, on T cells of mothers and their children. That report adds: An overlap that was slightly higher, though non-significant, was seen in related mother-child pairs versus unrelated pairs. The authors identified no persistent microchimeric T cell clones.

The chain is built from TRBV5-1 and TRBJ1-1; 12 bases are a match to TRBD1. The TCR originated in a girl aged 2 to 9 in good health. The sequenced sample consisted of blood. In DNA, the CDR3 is TGCGCCAGCAGCTCCGGGACAGGGGGCGCGGCTTTCTTT. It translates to CASSSGTGGAAFF.